This record covers a single T cell receptor beta chain. The target antigen is unknown. Trimming shortened V by 1 base and J by 5 bases, and 9 bases separated the two germline ends. Germline values: CDR1 LNHNV, CDR2 YYDKDF (reference sequence). The CDR3 extends over 13 amino acids. Using immunoSEQ multiplex PCR, the repertoire was profiled, and TCRdb retains in-frame clones only, with some absent. The repertoire has 340,000 or so clones, 85% to 95% of them found once; the top ten carry under 7%. Specified time point: blood from clinic visit 5 months post-surgery; TSC patient then seizure free. Only cases whose brain tissue showed the highest T cell transcript signatures were sequenced. Patients received at least one anti-epileptic drug before surgery. The data originate from a study of brain T cells in children with intractable seizures. Overall study results and limits: Clones missing pre-surgery may reflect undersampling of that blood sample.

This chain connects TRBV15 to TRBJ2-7; possibly TRBD1 or TRBD2 for D (5 bases each). This clonotype was obtained from a boy in the first two years of life with tuberous sclerosis and intractable seizures. Sequenced material: peripheral blood, taken roughly 5 months after surgery. CDR3 in DNA: TGTGCCACCAGCAGAGTTGGGACCCACGAGCAGTACTTC. Its protein is CATSRVGTHEQYF. Variable domain in full (rest from reference TRBV15 and TRBJ2-7): DAMVIQNPRYQVTQFGKPVTLSCSQTLNHNVMYWYQQKSSQAPKLLFHYYDKDFNNEADTPDNFQSRRPNTSFCFLDIRSPGLGDTAMYLCATSRVGTHEQYFGPGTRLTVT.